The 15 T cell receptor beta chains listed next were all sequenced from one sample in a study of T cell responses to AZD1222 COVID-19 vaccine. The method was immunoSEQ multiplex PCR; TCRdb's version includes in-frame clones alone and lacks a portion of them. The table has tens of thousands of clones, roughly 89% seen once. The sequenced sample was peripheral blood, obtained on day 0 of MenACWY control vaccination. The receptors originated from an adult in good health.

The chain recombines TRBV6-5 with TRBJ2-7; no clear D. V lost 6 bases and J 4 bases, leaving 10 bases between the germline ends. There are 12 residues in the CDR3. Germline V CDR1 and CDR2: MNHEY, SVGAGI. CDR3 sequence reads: CASSQSRYEQYF. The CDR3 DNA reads TGTGCCAGCAGCCAAAGTAGGTACGAGCAGTACTTC.

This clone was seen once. The CDR3 coding sequence is TGTGCCAGCAGCTTGGGACAGAGCACAGATACGCAGTATTTT. Translated, it gives CASSLGQSTDTQYF. The rearrangement joins TRBV7-3 to TRBJ2-3; TRBD1 aligns across 7 bases. This CDR3 contains 14 residues. J was trimmed by 0 bases and V by 3 bases; bases with no gene match: 0. CDR1 and CDR2 (germline): SGHTA, FQGTGA.

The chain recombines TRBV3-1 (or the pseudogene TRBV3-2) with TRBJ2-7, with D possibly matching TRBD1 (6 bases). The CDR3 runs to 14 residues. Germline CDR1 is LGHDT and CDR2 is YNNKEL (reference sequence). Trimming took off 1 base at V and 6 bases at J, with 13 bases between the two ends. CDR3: CASSQGRQVIEQYF. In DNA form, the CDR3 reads TGTGCCAGCAGCCAAGGTCGACAGGTTATCGAGCAGTACTTC.

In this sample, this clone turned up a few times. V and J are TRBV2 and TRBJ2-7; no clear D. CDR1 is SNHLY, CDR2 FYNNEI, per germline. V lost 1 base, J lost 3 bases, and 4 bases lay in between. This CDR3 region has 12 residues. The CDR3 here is CASSEGGYEQYF. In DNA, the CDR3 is TGTGCCAGCAGTGAAGGGGGCTACGAGCAGTACTTC. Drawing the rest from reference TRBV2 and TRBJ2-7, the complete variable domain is EPEVTQTPSHQVTQMGQEVILRCVPISNHLYFYWYRQILGQKVEFLVSFYNNEISEKSEIFDDQFSVERPDGSNFTLKIRSTKLEDSAMYFCASSEGGYEQYFGPGTRLTVT.

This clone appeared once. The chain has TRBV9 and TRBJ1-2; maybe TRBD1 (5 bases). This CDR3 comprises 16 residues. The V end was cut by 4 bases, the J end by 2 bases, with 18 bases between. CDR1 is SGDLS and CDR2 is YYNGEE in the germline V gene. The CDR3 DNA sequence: TGTGCCAGCAGCCATTGGGGGAGGGTAGGGAACTATGGCTACACCTTC. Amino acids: CASSHWGRVGNYGYTF. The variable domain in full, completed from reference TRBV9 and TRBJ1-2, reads DSGVTQTPKHLITATGQRVTLRCSPRSGDLSVYWYQQSLDQGLQFLIQYYNGEERAKGNILERFSAQQFPDLHSELNLSSLELGDSALYFCASSHWGRVGNYGYTFGSGTRLTVV.

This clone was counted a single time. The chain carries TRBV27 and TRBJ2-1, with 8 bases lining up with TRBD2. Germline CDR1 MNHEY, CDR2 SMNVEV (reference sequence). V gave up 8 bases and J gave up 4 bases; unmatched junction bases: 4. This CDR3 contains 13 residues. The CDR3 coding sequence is TGTGCCAGCTCCACTAGCGGATACAATGAGCAGTTCTTC. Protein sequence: CASSTSGYNEQFF.

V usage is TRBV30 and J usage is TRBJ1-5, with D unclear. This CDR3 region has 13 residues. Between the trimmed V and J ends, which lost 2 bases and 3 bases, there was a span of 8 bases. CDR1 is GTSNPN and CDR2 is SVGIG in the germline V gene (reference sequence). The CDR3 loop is CAWSPRSNQPQHF. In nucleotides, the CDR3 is TGTGCCTGGAGTCCTCGATCCAATCAGCCCCAGCATTTT.

CDR3 in amino acids: CATSRGDSDTQYF. The CDR3 region has the DNA TGTGCCACCAGCAGAGGGGACTCAGATACGCAGTATTTT. The chain employs TRBV15 and TRBJ2-3; D is perhaps TRBD2 (6 bases). Germline values: CDR1 LNHNV, CDR2 YYDKDF (reference sequence). The CDR3 runs to 13 residues. The V end was cut by 1 base, the J end by 4 bases, with 6 bases between. The full variable domain, rest sourced from reference TRBV15 and TRBJ2-3, is DAMVIQNPRYQVTQFGKPVTLSCSQTLNHNVMYWYQQKSSQAPKLLFHYYDKDFNNEADTPDNFQSRRPNTSFCFLDIRSPGLGDTAMYLCATSRGDSDTQYFGPGTRLTVL.

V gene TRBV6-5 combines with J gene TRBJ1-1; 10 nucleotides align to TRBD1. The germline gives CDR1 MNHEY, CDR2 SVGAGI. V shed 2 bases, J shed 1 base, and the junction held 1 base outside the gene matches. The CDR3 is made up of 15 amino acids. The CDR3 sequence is CASSYRDRGNTEAFF. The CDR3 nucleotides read TGTGCCAGCAGTTACCGGGACAGGGGGAACACTGAAGCTTTCTTT.

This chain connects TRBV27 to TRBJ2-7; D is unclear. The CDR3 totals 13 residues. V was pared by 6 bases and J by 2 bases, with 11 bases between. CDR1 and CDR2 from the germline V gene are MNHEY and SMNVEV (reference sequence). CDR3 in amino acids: CASRKDVTYEQYF. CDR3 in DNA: TGTGCCAGCAGGAAGGACGTTACCTACGAGCAGTACTTC.

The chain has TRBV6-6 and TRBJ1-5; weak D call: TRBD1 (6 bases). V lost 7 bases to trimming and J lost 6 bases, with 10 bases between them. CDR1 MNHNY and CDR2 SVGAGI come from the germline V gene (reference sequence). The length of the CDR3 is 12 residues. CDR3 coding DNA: TGTGCCAGCAAGGGGGGTGGTCAGCCCCAGCATTTT. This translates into CASKGGGQPQHF.

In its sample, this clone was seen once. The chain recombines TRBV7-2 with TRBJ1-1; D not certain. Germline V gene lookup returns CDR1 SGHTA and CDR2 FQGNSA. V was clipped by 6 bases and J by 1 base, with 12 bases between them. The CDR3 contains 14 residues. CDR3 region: CASRRRVTNTEAFF. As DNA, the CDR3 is TGTGCCAGCAGACGCCGGGTTACGAACACTGAAGCTTTCTTT.

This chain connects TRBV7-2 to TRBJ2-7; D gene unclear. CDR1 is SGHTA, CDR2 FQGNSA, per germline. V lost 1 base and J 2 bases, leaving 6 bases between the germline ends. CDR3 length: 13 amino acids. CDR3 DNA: TGTGCCAGCAGCTTAGAAGGAACCTACGAGCAGTACTTC. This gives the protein CASSLEGTYEQYF. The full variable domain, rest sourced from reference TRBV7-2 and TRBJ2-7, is GAGVSQSPSNKVTEKGKDVELRCDPISGHTALYWYRQSLGQGLEFLIYFQGNSAPDKSGLPSDRFSAERTGGSVSTLTIQRTQQEDSAVYLCASSLEGTYEQYFGPGTRLTVT.

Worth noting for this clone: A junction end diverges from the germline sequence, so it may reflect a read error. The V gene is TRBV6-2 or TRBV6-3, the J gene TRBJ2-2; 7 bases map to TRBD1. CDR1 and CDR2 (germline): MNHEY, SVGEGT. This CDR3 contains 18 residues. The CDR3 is CASRYSVQGPPSTGELFF. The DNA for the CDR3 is TGTGCCAGCAGATACTCGGTACAGGGGCCCCCCAGCACCGGGGAGCTGTTTTTT.

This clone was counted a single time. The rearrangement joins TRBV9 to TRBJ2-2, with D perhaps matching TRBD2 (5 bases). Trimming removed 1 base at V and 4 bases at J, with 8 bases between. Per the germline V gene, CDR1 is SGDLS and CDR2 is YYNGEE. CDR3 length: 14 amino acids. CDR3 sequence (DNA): TGTGCCAGCAGCGTATCGGGGTTCACCGGGGAGCTGTTTTTT. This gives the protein CASSVSGFTGELFF.